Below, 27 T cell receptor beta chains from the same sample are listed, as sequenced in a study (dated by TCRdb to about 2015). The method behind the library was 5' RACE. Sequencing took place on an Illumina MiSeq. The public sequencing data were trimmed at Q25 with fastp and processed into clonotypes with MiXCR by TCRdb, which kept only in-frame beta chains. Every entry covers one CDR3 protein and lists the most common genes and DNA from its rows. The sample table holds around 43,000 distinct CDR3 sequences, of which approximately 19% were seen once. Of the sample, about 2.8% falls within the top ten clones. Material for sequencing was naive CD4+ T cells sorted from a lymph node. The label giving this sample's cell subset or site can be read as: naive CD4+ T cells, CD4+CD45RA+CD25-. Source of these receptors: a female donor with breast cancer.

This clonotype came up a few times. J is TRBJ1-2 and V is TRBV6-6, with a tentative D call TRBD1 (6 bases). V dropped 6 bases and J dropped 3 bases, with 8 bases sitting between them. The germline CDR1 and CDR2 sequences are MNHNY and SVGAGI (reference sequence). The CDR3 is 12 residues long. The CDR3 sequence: CASRSGDYGYTF. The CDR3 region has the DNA TGTGCCAGCAGATCAGGGGACTATGGCTACACCTTC.

For the CDR3, the DNA is TGCGCCAGCAGCTTGATTACGGGACGGGAGACCCAGTACTTC. It encodes CASSLITGRETQYF. The V call is TRBV5-1, the J call TRBJ2-5; D is perhaps TRBD1 or TRBD2 (5 bases each). The germline V gene encodes CDR1 SGHRS and CDR2 YFSETQ. This CDR3 region has 14 residues. Trimming removed 1 base from V and 5 bases from J, with 12 bases in between.

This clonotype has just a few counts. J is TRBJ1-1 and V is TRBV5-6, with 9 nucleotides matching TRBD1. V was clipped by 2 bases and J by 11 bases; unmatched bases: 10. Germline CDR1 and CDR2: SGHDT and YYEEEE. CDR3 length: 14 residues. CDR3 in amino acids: CASSLTPWDRVAFF. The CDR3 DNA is TGTGCCAGCAGCTTAACGCCCTGGGACAGGGTCGCTTTCTTT.

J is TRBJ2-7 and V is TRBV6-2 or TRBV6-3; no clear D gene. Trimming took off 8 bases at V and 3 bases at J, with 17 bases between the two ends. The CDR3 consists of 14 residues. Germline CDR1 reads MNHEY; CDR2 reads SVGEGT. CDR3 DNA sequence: TGTGCCAGCGGTAAAGGGTTTAAACTCTACGAGCAGTACTTC. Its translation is CASGKGFKLYEQYF.

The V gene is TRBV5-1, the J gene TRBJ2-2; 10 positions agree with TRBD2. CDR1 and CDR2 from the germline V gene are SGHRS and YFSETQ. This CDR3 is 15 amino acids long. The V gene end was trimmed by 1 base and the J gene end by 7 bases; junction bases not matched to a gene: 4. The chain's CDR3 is CASSLPSGSVGELFF. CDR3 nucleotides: TGCGCCAGCAGCTTGCCTAGCGGGAGTGTCGGGGAGCTGTTTTTT.

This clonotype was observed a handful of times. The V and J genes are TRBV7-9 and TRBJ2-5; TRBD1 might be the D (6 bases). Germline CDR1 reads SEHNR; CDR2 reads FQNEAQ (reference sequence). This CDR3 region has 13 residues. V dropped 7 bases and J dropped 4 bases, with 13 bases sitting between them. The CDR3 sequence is CASTKGVLETQYF. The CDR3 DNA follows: TGTGCCAGCACCAAGGGGGTATTAGAGACCCAGTACTTC.

CDR3 protein: CASSPPPGNTIYF. The CDR3 nucleotides read TGTGCCAGCAGCCCCCCCCCGGGAAACACCATATATTTT. This rearrangement joins TRBV11-2 to TRBJ1-3; D unresolved. The CDR3 runs 13 residues. Trimming removed 5 bases at V and 4 bases at J, with 9 bases between. Germline V gene sequence: CDR1 SGHAT, CDR2 FQNNGV.

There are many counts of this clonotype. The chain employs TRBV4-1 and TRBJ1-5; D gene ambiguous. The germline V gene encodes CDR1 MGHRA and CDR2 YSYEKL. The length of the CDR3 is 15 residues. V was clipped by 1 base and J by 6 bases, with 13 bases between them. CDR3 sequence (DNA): TGCGCCAGCAGCCAAGGATCCCCATGGGGTCAGCCCCAGCATTTT. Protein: CASSQGSPWGQPQHF.

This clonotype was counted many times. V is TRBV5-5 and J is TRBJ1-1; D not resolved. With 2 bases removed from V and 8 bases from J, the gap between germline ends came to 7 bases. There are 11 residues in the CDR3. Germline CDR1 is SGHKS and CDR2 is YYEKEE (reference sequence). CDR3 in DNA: TGTGCCAGCAGCTTTATTCAAGAAGCTTTCTTT. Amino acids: CASSFIQEAFF.

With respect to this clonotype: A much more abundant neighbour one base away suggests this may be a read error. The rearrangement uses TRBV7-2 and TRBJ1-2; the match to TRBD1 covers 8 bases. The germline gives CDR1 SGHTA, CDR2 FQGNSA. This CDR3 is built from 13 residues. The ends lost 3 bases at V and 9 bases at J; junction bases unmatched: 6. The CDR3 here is CASSFLGQGSYTF. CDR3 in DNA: TGTGCCAGCAGCTTCCTCGGACAGGGTAGCTACACCTTC.

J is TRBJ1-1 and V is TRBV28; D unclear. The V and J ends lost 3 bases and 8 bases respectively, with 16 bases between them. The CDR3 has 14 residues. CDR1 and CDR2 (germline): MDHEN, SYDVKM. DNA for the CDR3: TGTGCCAGCAGTTTTCGGGCAGTGCCCCTAGAAGCTTTCTTT. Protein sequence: CASSFRAVPLEAFF.

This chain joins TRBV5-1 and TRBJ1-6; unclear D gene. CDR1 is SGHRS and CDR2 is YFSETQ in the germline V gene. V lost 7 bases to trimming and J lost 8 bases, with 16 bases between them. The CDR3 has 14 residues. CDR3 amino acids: CASGVEGIYSPLHF. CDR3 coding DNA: TGCGCCAGCGGAGTGGAAGGCATCTATTCACCCCTCCACTTT.

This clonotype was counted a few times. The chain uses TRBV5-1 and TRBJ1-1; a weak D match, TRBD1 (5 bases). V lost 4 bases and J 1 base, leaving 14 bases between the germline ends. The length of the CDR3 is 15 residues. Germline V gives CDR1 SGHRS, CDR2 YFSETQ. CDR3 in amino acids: CASSPSGTGNTEAFF. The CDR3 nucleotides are TGCGCCAGCAGCCCGTCCGGGACGGGGAACACTGAAGCTTTCTTT.

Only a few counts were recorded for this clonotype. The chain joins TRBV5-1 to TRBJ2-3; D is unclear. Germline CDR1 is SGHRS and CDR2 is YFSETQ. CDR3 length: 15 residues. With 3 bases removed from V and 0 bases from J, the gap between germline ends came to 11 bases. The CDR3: CASSSAGTSTDTQYF. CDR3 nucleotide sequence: TGCGCCAGCAGCTCCGCCGGTACCAGCACAGATACGCAGTATTTT.

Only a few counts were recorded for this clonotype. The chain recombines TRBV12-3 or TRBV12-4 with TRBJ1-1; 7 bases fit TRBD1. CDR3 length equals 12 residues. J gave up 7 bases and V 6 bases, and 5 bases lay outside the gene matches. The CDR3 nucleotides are TGTGCCAGCAGGGACGACAGGGTTGAAGCTTTCTTT. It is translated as CASRDDRVEAFF.

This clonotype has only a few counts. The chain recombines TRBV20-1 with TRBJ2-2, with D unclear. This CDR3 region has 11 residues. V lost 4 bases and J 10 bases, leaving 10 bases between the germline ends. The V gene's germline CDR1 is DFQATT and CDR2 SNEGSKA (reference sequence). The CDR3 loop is CSAKRQEELFF. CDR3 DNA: TGCAGTGCTAAAAGGCAAGAGGAGCTGTTTTTT.

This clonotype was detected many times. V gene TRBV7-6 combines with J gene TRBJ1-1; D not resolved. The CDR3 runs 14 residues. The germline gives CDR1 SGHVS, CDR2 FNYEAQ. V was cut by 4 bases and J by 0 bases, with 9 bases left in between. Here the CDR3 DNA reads TGTGCCAGCAGCTCTGCGACACTGAACACTGAAGCTTTCTTT. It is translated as CASSSATLNTEAFF.

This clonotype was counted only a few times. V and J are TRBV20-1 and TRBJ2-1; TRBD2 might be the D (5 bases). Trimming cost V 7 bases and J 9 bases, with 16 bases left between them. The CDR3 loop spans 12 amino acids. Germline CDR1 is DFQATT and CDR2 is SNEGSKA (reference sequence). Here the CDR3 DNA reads TGCAGTGTCAAGGGAGTCGACTTTGAGCAGTTCTTC. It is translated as CSVKGVDFEQFF.

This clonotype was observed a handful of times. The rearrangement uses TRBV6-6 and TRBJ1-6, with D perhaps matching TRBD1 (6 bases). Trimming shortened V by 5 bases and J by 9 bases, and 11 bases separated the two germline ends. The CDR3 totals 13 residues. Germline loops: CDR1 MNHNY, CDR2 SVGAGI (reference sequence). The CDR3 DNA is TGTGCCAGCAGTGCAACAGGGATTTCACCCCTCCACTTT. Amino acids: CASSATGISPLHF.

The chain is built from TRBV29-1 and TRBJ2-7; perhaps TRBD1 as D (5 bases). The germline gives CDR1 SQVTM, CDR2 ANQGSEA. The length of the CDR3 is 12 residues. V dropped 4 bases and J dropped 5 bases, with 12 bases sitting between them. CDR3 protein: CSVVKGVNEQYF. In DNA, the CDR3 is TGCAGCGTTGTCAAAGGGGTCAACGAGCAGTACTTC.

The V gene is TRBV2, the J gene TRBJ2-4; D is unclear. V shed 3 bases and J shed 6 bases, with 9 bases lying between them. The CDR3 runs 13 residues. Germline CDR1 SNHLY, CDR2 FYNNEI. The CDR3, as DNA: TGTGCCAGCAGTGAGGCTCCCCGAAACATTCAGTACTTC. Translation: CASSEAPRNIQYF.

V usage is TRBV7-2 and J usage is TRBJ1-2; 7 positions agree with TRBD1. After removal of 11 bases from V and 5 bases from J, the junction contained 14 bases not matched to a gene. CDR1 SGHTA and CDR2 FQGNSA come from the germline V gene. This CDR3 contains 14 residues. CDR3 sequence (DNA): TGTGCCTGCACCCCTGGACAGGCTTTGTATGGCTACACCTTC. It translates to CACTPGQALYGYTF.

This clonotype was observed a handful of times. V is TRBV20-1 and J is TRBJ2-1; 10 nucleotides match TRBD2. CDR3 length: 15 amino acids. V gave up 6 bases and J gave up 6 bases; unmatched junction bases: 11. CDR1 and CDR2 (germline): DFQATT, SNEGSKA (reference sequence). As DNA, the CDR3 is TGCAGTGCAGGGGCTAGCGGGAGTGTTTCCAATGAGCAGTTCTTC. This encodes CSAGASGSVSNEQFF.

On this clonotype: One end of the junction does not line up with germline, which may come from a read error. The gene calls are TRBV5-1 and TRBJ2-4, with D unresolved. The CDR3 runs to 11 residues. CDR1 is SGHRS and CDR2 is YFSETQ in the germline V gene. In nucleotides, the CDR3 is TGCGCCAGCAGCTCCCAAAACATTGAGTACTTC. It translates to CASSSQNIEYF.

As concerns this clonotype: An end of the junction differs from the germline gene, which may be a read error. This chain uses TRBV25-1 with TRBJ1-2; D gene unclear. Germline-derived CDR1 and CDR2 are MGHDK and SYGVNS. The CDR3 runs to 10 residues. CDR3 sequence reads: CASSDHGYTF. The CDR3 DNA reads TGCGCCAGCAGTGACCATGGCTACACCTTC.

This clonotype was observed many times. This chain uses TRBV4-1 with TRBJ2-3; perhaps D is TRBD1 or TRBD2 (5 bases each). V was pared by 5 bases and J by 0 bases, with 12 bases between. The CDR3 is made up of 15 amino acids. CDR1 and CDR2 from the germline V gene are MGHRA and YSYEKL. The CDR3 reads CASSNGASSTDTQYF. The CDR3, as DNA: TGCGCCAGCAGCAACGGGGCTTCCAGCACAGATACGCAGTATTTT.

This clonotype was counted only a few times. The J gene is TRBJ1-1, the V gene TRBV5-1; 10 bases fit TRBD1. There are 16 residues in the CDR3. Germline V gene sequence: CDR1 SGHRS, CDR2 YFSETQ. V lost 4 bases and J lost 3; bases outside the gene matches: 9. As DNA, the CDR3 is TGCGCCAGCAGCCGTCAAGGACAGGGGGGTGACACTGAAGCTTTCTTT. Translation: CASSRQGQGGDTEAFF.